The table lists the clone carrying this TCR beta chain with a count of one. Antigen unknown. The source of the sample is a study of cytomegalovirus exposure and HLA in healthy donors. It was with 60 Vbeta and 13 Jbeta primers that the PCR ran. Some clones are missing from TCRdb's copy, which holds only in-frame ones; the method was immunoSEQ multiplex PCR. The repertoire has over 100,000 clones, about 79% of them found once; the top ten carry roughly 3%. Overall study results and limits: Some public TCRs appeared in many individuals, while most sequences were rare. For cytomegalovirus status, the classifier reportedly gave diagnoses with high specificity and sensitivity. Specificity of three CMV-associated chains for CMV antigens was verified in vitro. Data from an earlier analysis indicated that most TCR beta V segments were productive either about 87% or about 30% of the time.

V dropped 5 bases and J dropped 2 bases, with 13 bases sitting between them. The germline CDR1 and CDR2 sequences are SEHNR and FQNEAQ (reference sequence). This CDR3 contains 14 residues. The receptor was isolated from a woman aged 18-29 years in good health and CMV-seropositive. V is TRBV7-9 and J is TRBJ2-7; tentatively, D is TRBD1 (6 bases). Sequenced input: PBMCs. The chain's CDR3 is CASSPLQGPYEQYF. The CDR3, as DNA: TGTGCCAGCAGCCCACTCCAGGGGCCCTACGAGCAGTACTTC. Full variable domain (missing parts from reference TRBV7-9 and TRBJ2-7): DTGVSQNPRHKITKRGQNVTFRCDPISEHNRLYWYRQTLGQGPEFLTYFQNEAQLEKSRLLSDRFSAERPKGSFSTLEIQRTEQGDSAMYLCASSPLQGPYEQYFGPGTRLTVT.